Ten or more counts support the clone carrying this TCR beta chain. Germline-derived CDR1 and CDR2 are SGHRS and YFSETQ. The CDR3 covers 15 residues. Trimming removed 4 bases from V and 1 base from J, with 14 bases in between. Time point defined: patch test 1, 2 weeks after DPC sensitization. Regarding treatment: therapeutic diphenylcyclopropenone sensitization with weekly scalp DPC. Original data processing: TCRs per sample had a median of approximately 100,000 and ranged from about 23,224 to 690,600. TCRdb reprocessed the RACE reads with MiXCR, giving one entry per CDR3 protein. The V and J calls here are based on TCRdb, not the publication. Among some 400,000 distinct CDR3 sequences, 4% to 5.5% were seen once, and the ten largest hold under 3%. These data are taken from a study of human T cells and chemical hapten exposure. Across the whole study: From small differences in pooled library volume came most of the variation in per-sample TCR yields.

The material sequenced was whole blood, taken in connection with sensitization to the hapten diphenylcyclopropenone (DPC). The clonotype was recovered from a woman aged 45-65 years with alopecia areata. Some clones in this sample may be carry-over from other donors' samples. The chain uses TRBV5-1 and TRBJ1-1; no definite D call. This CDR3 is CASSRARVRNTEAFF. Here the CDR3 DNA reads TGCGCCAGCAGCCGGGCGCGAGTCAGGAACACTGAAGCTTTCTTT.